This TCR beta chain was sequenced for a study of blood T cell repertoires in COVID-19. In the source study's methods: By means of reference gene primer amplification, nucleated cell counts were estimated. Measured with immunoSEQ multiplex PCR; TCRdb has only the in-frame clones, and not every one. V and J calls and clone size come straight from that table; D and trimming were deduced from the DNA. The table shows 200,000 to 250,000 clones, with approximately 78% occurring only once. Germline V gene data show CDR1 as SGDLS and CDR2 as YYNGEE. This CDR3 contains 14 residues. J gave up 6 bases and V 0 bases, and 3 bases lay outside the gene matches. Seattle enrolled patients during active infection and tracked them longitudinally.

Sequenced material: peripheral blood. V and J are TRBV9 and TRBJ2-1; 7 bases match TRBD2. This receptor was identified in a woman of 80 years or more with COVID-19, enrolled during active disease. CDR3 DNA sequence: TGTGCCAGCAGCGTAGAAAGGACTAGCAATGAGCAGTTCTTC. This sequence encodes CASSVERTSNEQFF.